A single sample is the source of the 22 T cell receptor beta chains below, sequenced in a study of identical twins. Each CDR3 protein is one row after TCRdb ran MiXCR on the 5' RACE reads. The data contain some 1,700,000 distinct CDR3 sequences, roughly a third of them singletons. The sequenced material came from cord blood. These receptors all stem from a newborn girl in good health.

The chain employs TRBV28 and TRBJ1-2; 8 bases fit TRBD1. Per the germline V gene, CDR1 is MDHEN and CDR2 is SYDVKM. CDR3 length: 16 residues. Trimming removed 6 bases from V and 8 bases from J; junction bases left unmatched: 17. CDR3 in amino acids: CASSLVGPRAGGGYTF. The CDR3 DNA is TGTGCCAGCAGCTTAGTGGGGCCCCGAGCAGGGGGCGGCTACACCTTC.

This clonotype was detected only a few times. The J gene is TRBJ2-3, the V gene TRBV20-1; 8 bases align to TRBD2. CDR1 is DFQATT, CDR2 SNEGSKA, per germline (reference sequence). The V segment lost 6 bases and the J segment 0 bases; nucleotides outside the gene matches: 8. The CDR3 length is 15 residues. Here the CDR3 DNA reads TGCAGTGCCGGGGGGGGCTCCTATAGCACAGATACGCAGTATTTT. It translates to CSAGGGSYSTDTQYF.

This clonotype was found a few times. This chain uses TRBV12-3 or TRBV12-4 with TRBJ2-1; D may match TRBD1 or TRBD2 (5 bases each). Between the trimmed V and J ends, which lost 5 bases and 0 bases, there was a span of 11 bases. The CDR3 contains 15 residues. CDR3 loop: CASSADGGSYNEQFF. For the CDR3, the DNA is TGTGCCAGCAGTGCCGATGGGGGCTCCTACAATGAGCAGTTCTTC.

This clonotype was detected only a few times. V gene TRBV28 combines with J gene TRBJ2-7, with D possibly TRBD1 on 5 matching bases. Germline loops: CDR1 MDHEN, CDR2 SYDVKM. This CDR3 contains 16 residues. Trimming removed 4 bases from V and 1 base from J, with 17 bases in between. In DNA form, the CDR3 reads TGTGCCAGCAGTTCGGCCGGACAAATACTATCCTACGAGCAGTACTTC. Translated, it gives CASSSAGQILSYEQYF.

This clonotype was recorded a few times. The chain is built from TRBV7-6 and TRBJ1-2; tentative D call: TRBD1 (5 bases). V lost 0 bases and J lost 0, with 11 bases in between. The CDR3 consists of 16 residues. Germline lookup yields CDR1 SGHVS and CDR2 FNYEAQ. The CDR3 loop reads CASSLAPGPSNYGYTF. The DNA of the CDR3 is TGTGCCAGCAGCTTAGCTCCAGGGCCCTCTAACTATGGCTACACCTTC.

This clonotype showed up just a few times. The chain recombines TRBV5-1 with TRBJ1-5; the match to TRBD1 covers 7 bases. The CDR3 has 15 residues. From germline, CDR1 is SGHRS and CDR2 YFSETQ. The J segment lost 5 bases and the V segment lost 0 bases, leaving 5 bases of the junction unmatched. CDR3 bases: TGCGCCAGCAGCTTGGGAGCAGGGGGGGATCAGCCCCAGCATTTT. This codes for CASSLGAGGDQPQHF. Together with reference TRBV5-1 and TRBJ1-5, the CDR3 gives the full variable domain: KAGVTQTPRYLIKTRGQQVTLSCSPISGHRSVSWYQQTPGQGLQFLFEYFSETQRNKGNFPGRFSGRQFSNSRSEMNVSTLELGDSALYLCASSLGAGGDQPQHFGDGTRLSIL.

The CDR3 is CSAKLAGPYEQYF. CDR3 bases: TGCAGTGCTAAACTAGCGGGCCCCTACGAGCAGTACTTC. The rearrangement joins TRBV20-1 to TRBJ2-7; the match to TRBD2 covers 9 bases. Germline trimming cut 4 bases from V and 2 bases from J; bases unmatched to any gene: 3. Germline lookup yields CDR1 DFQATT and CDR2 SNEGSKA (reference sequence). This CDR3 region has 13 residues.

There are a few counts of this clonotype. V gene TRBV20-1 combines with J gene TRBJ2-5; D not certain. Germline values: CDR1 DFQATT, CDR2 SNEGSKA (reference sequence). The length of the CDR3 is 13 residues. Trimming took 3 bases from V and 1 from J, leaving 9 bases between them. The CDR3 protein is CSARFPPQETQYF. Written as DNA, the CDR3 is TGCAGTGCTAGGTTCCCCCCCCAAGAGACCCAGTACTTC.

Notes on this clonotype: At one boundary the junction diverges from the germline segment, which might be a read error. This chain links TRBV5-6 with TRBJ1-1; 8 positions agree with TRBD1. The CDR3 spans 16 residues. The V gene's germline CDR1 is SGHDT and CDR2 YYEEEE. CDR3 amino acids: CGSSLGGTGLNTEAFF. CDR3 nucleotides: TGTGGCAGCAGCTTGGGAGGGACAGGATTGAACACTGAAGCTTTCTTT.

This rearrangement joins TRBV12-3 or TRBV12-4 to TRBJ1-1; TRBD1 is a possible D gene (6 bases). Trimming left V 6 bases short and J 4 bases short, with 15 bases between. The CDR3 has 14 residues. The CDR3 is CASRQQGFFTEAFF. The CDR3 DNA reads as TGTGCCAGCAGACAACAGGGATTTTTCACTGAAGCTTTCTTT.

Only a few counts were recorded for this clonotype. The chain uses TRBV3-1 and TRBJ1-1; D ambiguous. The V end lost 0 bases, the J end lost 0 bases, and 14 bases lay between the germline ends. CDR1 is LGHDT, CDR2 YNNKEL, per germline (reference sequence). CDR3 length: 17 amino acids. CDR3 nucleotides: TGTGCCAGCAGCCAAGAAGGATGGCTTTCTATGAACACTGAAGCTTTCTTT. Protein product: CASSQEGWLSMNTEAFF.

The J gene is TRBJ2-2, the V gene TRBV27, with TRBD2 identical over 11 bases. V trimming: 5 bases; J trimming: 6 bases; junction bases outside the gene matches: 11. The length of the CDR3 is 17 residues. Germline lookup yields CDR1 MNHEY and CDR2 SMNVEV (reference sequence). The CDR3 DNA is TGTGCCAGCAGTCCTGGGACTAGCGGTTCAGGACCCGGGGAGCTGTTTTTT. Translating gives CASSPGTSGSGPGELFF.

This clonotype was recorded a few times. This rearrangement joins TRBV29-1 to TRBJ2-3; 15 nucleotides match TRBD2. Germline values: CDR1 SQVTM, CDR2 ANQGSEA. There are 15 residues in the CDR3. V lost 3 bases and J lost 4; bases outside the gene matches: 2. The CDR3 region has the DNA TGCAGCGTTGACAGGACTAGCGGGAGGGCAGATACGCAGTATTTT. Protein sequence: CSVDRTSGRADTQYF.

This clonotype was seen a few times. The chain uses TRBV6-5 and TRBJ2-7; D remains unclear. Germline V gene data show CDR1 as MNHEY and CDR2 as SVGAGI. The CDR3 runs to 12 residues. V was cut by 4 bases and J by 4 bases, with 8 bases left in between. This CDR3 is CASSSRKYEQYF. DNA for the CDR3: TGTGCCAGCAGTTCCAGGAAATACGAGCAGTACTTC.

This clonotype was seen a few times. The chain joins TRBV5-6 to TRBJ2-1; no firm D call. Trimming pared 6 bases from V and 2 bases from J, leaving 9 bases between. From germline, CDR1 is SGHDT and CDR2 YYEEEE. The CDR3 runs to 13 residues. The CDR3 DNA is TGTGCCAGCAAGGGTGAGCCCTACAATGAGCAGTTCTTC. Its protein is CASKGEPYNEQFF.

The chain couples TRBV20-1 to TRBJ2-3; TRBD2 aligns across 12 bases. This CDR3 is built from 14 residues. Trimming cost V 5 bases and J 4 bases; bases outside gene matches: 4. Germline V lookup: CDR1 DFQATT, CDR2 SNEGSKA (reference sequence). The CDR3: CSAASGRAPDTQYF. DNA for the CDR3: TGCAGTGCTGCTAGCGGGAGGGCCCCAGATACGCAGTATTTT.

The V call is TRBV5-1, the J call TRBJ2-7, with 8 bases identical to TRBD2. This CDR3 is 14 amino acids long. The germline gives CDR1 SGHRS, CDR2 YFSETQ. V lost 5 bases to trimming and J lost 4 bases; unmatched junction nucleotides: 8. CDR3 sequence (DNA): TGCGCCAGCAGGTCCGGGACTAGTCGTTACGAGCAGTACTTC. It codes for CASRSGTSRYEQYF.

This clonotype was seen a few times. This chain links TRBV15 with TRBJ1-1; D is unclear. V was pared by 0 bases and J by 7 bases, with 12 bases between. This CDR3 has 14 amino acids. Germline CDR1 reads LNHNV; CDR2 reads YYDKDF (reference sequence). This CDR3 is CATSRDPVQSEAFF. The CDR3, as DNA: TGTGCCACCAGCAGAGATCCGGTCCAGAGTGAAGCTTTCTTT.

The chain has TRBV12-3 or TRBV12-4 and TRBJ1-1; D call uncertain. The CDR3 covers 13 residues. Trimming cost V 6 bases and J 12 bases, with 20 bases left between them. The CDR3 sequence: CASSYSGQFGTFF. CDR3 DNA: TGTGCCAGCAGCTATTCTGGGCAATTCGGAACTTTCTTT.

This clonotype was seen a few times. The chain employs TRBV11-2 and TRBJ1-6; no definite D call. This CDR3 has 16 amino acids. Between the trimmed V and J ends, which lost 5 bases and 9 bases, there was a span of 20 bases. Germline-derived CDR1 and CDR2 are SGHAT and FQNNGV. CDR3 nucleotide sequence: TGTGCCAGCAGCAAATCACTACGGGTTCAATCTTCACCCCTCCACTTT. Protein sequence: CASSKSLRVQSSPLHF. The full variable domain, its missing parts supplied by reference TRBV11-2 and TRBJ1-6, is EAGVAQSPRYKIIEKRQSVAFWCNPISGHATLYWYQQILGQGPKLLIQFQNNGVVDDSQLPKDRFSAERLKGVDSTLKIQPAKLEDSAVYLCASSKSLRVQSSPLHFGNGTRLTVT.

CDR3 sequence reads: CASVPAYSNQPQHF. The CDR3 coding sequence is TGTGCCAGCGTTCCCGCTTATAGCAATCAGCCCCAGCATTTT. The V call is TRBV6-1, the J call TRBJ1-5; unclear D gene. V dropped 8 bases and J dropped 0 bases, with 11 bases sitting between them. The CDR3 is 14 amino acids. Germline V gives CDR1 MNHNS, CDR2 SASEGT.

The chain is built from TRBV24-1 and TRBJ2-7; D may correspond to TRBD1 or TRBD2 (5 bases each). Germline V gives CDR1 KGHDR, CDR2 SFDVKD. This CDR3 comprises 13 residues. The V and J ends lost 3 bases and 6 bases respectively, with 11 bases between them. CDR3 residues: CATSDPGTTEQYF. The CDR3 DNA reads TGTGCCACCAGTGATCCGGGGACCACCGAGCAGTACTTC.